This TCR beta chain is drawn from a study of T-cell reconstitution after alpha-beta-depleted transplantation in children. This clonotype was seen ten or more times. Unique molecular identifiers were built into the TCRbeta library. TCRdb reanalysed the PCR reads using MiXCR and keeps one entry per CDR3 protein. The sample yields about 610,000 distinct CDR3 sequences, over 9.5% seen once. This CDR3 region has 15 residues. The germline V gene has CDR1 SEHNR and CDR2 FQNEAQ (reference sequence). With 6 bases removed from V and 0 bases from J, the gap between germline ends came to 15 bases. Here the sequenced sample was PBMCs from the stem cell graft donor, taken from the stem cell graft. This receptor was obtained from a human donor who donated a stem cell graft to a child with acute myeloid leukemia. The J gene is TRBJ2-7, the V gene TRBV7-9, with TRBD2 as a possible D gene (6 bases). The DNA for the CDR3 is TGTGCCAGCAGGTTCGGCGGGGCAAACTCCTACGAGCAGTACTTC. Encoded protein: CASRFGGANSYEQYF. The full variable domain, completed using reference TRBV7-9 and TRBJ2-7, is DTGVSQNPRHKITKRGQNVTFRCDPISEHNRLYWYRQTLGQGPEFLTYFQNEAQLEKSRLLSDRFSAERPKGSFSTLEIQRTEQGDSAMYLCASRFGGANSYEQYFGPGTRLTVT.